The 11 T cell receptor beta chains reported below all come from one sample, sequenced in a study of T cell responses to AZD1222 COVID-19 vaccine. Some clones are missing from TCRdb's copy, which holds only in-frame ones; the method was immunoSEQ multiplex PCR. Of roughly 150,000 clones listed, 80% to 95% are singletons. The sequencing here drew on peripheral blood, taken 28 days after the second AZD1222 dose. The receptors were gathered from an adult who received the AZD1222 COVID-19 vaccine.

The chain combines TRBV5-1 with TRBJ2-6; D is undetermined. This CDR3 contains 16 residues. Germline-derived CDR1 and CDR2 are SGHRS and YFSETQ. Trimming shortened V by 1 base and J by 0 bases, and 8 bases separated the two germline ends. CDR3 nucleotide sequence: TGCGCCAGCAGCTTGAGTCCAGGCTCTGGGGCCAACGTCCTGACTTTC. Translating gives CASSLSPGSGANVLTF.

V gene TRBV19 combines with J gene TRBJ2-4; D is unresolved. CDR1 and CDR2 from the germline V gene are LNHDA and SQIVND (reference sequence). Deletions cut 5 bases from V and 0 bases from J, with 5 bases between. There are 13 residues in the CDR3. The CDR3 coding sequence is TGTGCCAGTAGTTTCCTAGCCAAAAACATTCAGTACTTC. Protein sequence: CASSFLAKNIQYF.

The chain employs TRBV5-4 and TRBJ1-4; the D gene is possibly TRBD1 (5 bases). Trimming shortened V by 0 bases and J by 7 bases, and 22 bases separated the two germline ends. CDR3 length: 18 residues. CDR1 and CDR2 (germline): SGHNT, YYREEE (reference sequence). The CDR3 spells CASSLGTGMGGYGEKLFF. The CDR3 nucleotides read TGTGCCAGCAGCTTGGGGACGGGGATGGGGGGATATGGTGAAAAACTGTTTTTT.

This chain joins TRBV4-3 and TRBJ1-3, with 9 bases matching TRBD1. With 1 base clipped from V and 1 base from J, the junction kept 8 bases outside the gene matches. CDR3 length equals 18 residues. The V gene's germline CDR1 is LGHNA and CDR2 YSLEER. The CDR3 coding sequence is TGCGCCAGCAGCCAAGTGGCAGCCGGGACAGGGTCTGGAAACACCATATATTTT. Translating it yields CASSQVAAGTGSGNTIYF.

The chain links TRBV5-4 to TRBJ2-7; the D gene is possibly TRBD2 (6 bases). The V gene lost 3 bases and the J gene lost 3 bases, with 7 bases spanning the gap. The CDR3 sequence is 12 residues long. Germline assignment: CDR1 SGHNT and CDR2 YYREEE (reference sequence). CDR3 in amino acids: CASSSDYYEQYF. Here the CDR3 DNA reads TGTGCCAGCAGCTCGGACTACTACGAGCAGTACTTC.

The gene calls are TRBV19 and TRBJ1-4, with a tentative D call TRBD1 (5 bases). There are 16 residues in the CDR3. Germline CDR1 reads LNHDA; CDR2 reads SQIVND (reference sequence). Trimming cost V 5 bases and J 0 bases, with 13 bases left between them. The DNA for the CDR3 is TGTGCCAGTAGTTCTCTCGACAGCGCAACTAATGAAAAACTGTTTTTT. Its protein product is CASSSLDSATNEKLFF.

The rearrangement links TRBV3-1 (or the pseudogene TRBV3-2) to TRBJ2-7; no clear D gene. This CDR3 spans 15 amino acids. V was pared by 2 bases and J by 3 bases, with 14 bases between. Looked up from germline, CDR1 is LGHDT and CDR2 is YNNKEL (reference sequence). CDR3 loop: CASSQTPALDYEQYF. The DNA of the CDR3 is TGTGCCAGCAGCCAAACCCCGGCCCTGGACTACGAGCAGTACTTC.

J is TRBJ2-3 and V is TRBV3-1 (or the pseudogene TRBV3-2); no clear D gene. The CDR3 spans 13 residues. CDR1 is LGHDT and CDR2 is YNNKEL in the germline V gene (reference sequence). Trimming stripped 5 bases from V and 9 bases from J, with 15 bases between. CDR3 sequence: CASSIQKSRTQYF. DNA of the CDR3: TGTGCCAGCAGCATCCAGAAAAGTCGAACGCAGTATTTT.

The V and J genes are TRBV11-3 and TRBJ2-2; 10 positions match TRBD1. The germline V gene has CDR1 SGHNT and CDR2 YENEEA. V lost 3 bases and J lost 4; bases outside the gene matches: 5. The CDR3 has 16 amino acids. CDR3 sequence reads: CASSFTGQGFTGELFF. CDR3 bases: TGTGCCAGCAGCTTTACGGGACAGGGGTTCACCGGGGAGCTGTTTTTT.

CDR3 sequence (DNA): TGCAGTGCTAGTGACTACACAGATACGCAGTATTTT. It yields the protein CSASDYTDTQYF. V usage is TRBV20-1 and J usage is TRBJ2-3, with D possibly matching TRBD2 (5 bases). The CDR3 totals 12 residues. Trimming took 3 bases from V and 2 from J, leaving 6 bases between them. CDR1 DFQATT and CDR2 SNEGSKA come from the germline V gene (reference sequence).

This clone was detected many times. CDR3 amino acids: CASSLTEADNSPLHF. CDR3 DNA: TGTGCCAGCAGCTTGACAGAAGCTGATAATTCACCCCTCCACTTT. V and J are TRBV5-6 and TRBJ1-6; D ambiguous. This CDR3 contains 15 residues. Trimming took off 1 base at V and 5 bases at J, with 10 bases between the two ends. CDR1 and CDR2 from the germline V gene are SGHDT and YYEEEE.